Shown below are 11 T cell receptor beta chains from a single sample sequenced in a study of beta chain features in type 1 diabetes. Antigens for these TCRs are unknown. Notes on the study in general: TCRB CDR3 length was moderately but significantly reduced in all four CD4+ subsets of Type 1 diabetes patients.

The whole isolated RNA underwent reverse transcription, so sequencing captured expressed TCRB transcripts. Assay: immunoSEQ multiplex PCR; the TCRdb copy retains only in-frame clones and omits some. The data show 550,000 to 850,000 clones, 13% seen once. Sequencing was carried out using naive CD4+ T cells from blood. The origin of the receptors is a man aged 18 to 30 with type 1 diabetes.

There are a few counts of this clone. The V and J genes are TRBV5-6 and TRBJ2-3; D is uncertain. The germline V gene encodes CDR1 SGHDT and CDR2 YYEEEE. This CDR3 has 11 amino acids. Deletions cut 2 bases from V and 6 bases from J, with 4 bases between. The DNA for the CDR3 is TGTGCCAGCAGCTTTGGGGATACGCAGTATTTT. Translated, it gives CASSFGDTQYF.

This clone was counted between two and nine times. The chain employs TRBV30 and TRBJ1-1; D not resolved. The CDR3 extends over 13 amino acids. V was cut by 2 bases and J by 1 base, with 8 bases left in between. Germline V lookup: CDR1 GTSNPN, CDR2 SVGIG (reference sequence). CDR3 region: CAWSKQPNTEAFF. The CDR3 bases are TGTGCCTGGAGTAAACAGCCGAACACTGAAGCTTTCTTT.

The CDR3: CASSQDIRQGAGANVLTF. The CDR3, as DNA: TGTGCCAGCAGCCAAGATATACGACAGGGGGCTGGGGCCAACGTCCTGACTTTC. The chain combines TRBV4-2 with TRBJ2-6, with 9 positions matching TRBD1. Per germline, CDR1 LGHNA and CDR2 YNFKEQ. J gave up 2 bases and V 0 bases, and 5 bases lay outside the gene matches. The CDR3 loop spans 18 amino acids.

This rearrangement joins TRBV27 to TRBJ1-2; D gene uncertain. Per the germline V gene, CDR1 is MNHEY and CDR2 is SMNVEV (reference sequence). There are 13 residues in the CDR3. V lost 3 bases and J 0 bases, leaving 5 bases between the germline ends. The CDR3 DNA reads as TGTGCCAGCAGTTTCGGGGCTAACTATGGCTACACCTTC. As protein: CASSFGANYGYTF.

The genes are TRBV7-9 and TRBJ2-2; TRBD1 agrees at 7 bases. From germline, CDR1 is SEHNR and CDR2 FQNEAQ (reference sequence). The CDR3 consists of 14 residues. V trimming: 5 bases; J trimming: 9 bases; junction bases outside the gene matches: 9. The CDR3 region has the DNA TGTGCCAGCAGCATCGGGACAGCCGACCGGGAGCTGTTTTTT. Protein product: CASSIGTADRELFF.

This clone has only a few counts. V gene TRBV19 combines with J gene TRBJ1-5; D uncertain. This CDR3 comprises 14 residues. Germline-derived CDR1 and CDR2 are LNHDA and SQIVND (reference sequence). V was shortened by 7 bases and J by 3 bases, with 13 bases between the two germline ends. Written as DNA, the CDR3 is TGTGCCAGTACCAATATTGAGCACAATCAGCCCCAGCATTTT. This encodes CASTNIEHNQPQHF.

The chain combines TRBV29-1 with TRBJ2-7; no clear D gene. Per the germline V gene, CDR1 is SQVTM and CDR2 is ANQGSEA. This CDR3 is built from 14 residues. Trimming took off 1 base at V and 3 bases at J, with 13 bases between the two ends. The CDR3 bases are TGCAGCGTTGAAGCCAGGACCTCAGGCTACGAGCAGTACTTC. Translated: CSVEARTSGYEQYF.

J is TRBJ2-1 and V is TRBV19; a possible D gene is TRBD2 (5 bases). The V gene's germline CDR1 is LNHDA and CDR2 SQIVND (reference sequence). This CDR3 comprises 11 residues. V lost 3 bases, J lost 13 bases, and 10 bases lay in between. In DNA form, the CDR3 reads TGTGCCAGTAGTATTGCAGGAGGTCAGTTCTTC. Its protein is CASSIAGGQFF.

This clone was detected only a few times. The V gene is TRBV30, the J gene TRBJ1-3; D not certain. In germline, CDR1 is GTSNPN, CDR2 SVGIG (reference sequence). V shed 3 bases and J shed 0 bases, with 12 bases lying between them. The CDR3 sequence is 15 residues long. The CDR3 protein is CAWRSRAHSGNTIYF. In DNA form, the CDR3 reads TGTGCCTGGAGGTCAAGGGCCCACTCTGGAAACACCATATATTTT.

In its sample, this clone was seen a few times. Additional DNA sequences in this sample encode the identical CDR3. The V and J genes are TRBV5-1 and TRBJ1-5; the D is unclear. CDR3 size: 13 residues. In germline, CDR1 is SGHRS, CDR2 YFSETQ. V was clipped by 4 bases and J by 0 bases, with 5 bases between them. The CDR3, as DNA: TGCGCCAGCAGCAGGGATAGCAATCAGCCCCAGCATTTT. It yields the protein CASSRDSNQPQHF. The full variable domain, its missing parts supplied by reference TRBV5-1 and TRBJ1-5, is KAGVTQTPRYLIKTRGQQVTLSCSPISGHRSVSWYQQTPGQGLQFLFEYFSETQRNKGNFPGRFSGRQFSNSRSEMNVSTLELGDSALYLCASSRDSNQPQHFGDGTRLSIL.

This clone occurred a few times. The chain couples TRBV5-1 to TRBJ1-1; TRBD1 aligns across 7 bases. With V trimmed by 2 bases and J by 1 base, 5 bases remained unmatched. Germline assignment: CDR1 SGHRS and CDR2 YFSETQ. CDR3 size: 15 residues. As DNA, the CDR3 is TGCGCCAGCAGCTTAAGGGGGCCTGAGAACACTGAAGCTTTCTTT. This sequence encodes CASSLRGPENTEAFF.